The clone carrying this T cell receptor beta chain turned up a few times. Its target is unknown. This specimen belongs to a study of identical twins. Regarding the study as a whole: Out-of-frame TCR alpha sharing in monozygotic twins exceeded recombination model predictions.

The CDR3 has 14 residues. The germline V gene encodes CDR1 SQVTM and CDR2 ANQGSEA. V was clipped by 4 bases and J by 9 bases, with 19 bases between them. TCRdb re-called the 5' RACE reads through MiXCR, storing one row per CDR3 protein. The sample carries 450,000 or so distinct CDR3 sequences, approximately 15% recorded once. This same sample was also taken into another study, of yellow fever vaccine responses in identical twins.

Sequencing was done on a sample of CD4+ T cells sorted from blood. The receptor comes from a young woman in good health. The J gene is TRBJ2-1, the V gene TRBV29-1; either TRBD1 or TRBD2 may supply D (6 bases each). CDR3: CSVGGTINQGEQFF. The CDR3 coding sequence is TGCAGCGTTGGCGGGACAATTAACCAGGGTGAGCAGTTCTTC.